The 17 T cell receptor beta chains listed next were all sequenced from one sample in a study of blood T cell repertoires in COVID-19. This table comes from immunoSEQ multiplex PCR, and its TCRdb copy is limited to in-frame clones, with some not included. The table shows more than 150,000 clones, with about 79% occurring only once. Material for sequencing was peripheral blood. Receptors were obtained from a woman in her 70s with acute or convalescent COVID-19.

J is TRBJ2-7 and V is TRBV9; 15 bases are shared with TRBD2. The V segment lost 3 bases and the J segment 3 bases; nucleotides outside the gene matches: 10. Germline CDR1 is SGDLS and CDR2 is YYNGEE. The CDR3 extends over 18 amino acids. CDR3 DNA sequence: TGTGCCAGCAGCGCCCGAGCGGGACTAGCGGGAGGTGGCTACGAGCAGTACTTC. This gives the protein CASSARAGLAGGGYEQYF.

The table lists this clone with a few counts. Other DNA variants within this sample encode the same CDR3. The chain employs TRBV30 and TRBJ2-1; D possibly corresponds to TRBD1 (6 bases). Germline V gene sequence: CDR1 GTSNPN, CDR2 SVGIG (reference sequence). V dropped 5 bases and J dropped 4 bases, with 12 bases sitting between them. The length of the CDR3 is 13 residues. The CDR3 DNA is TGTGCCTGGGGACGGGACAAGTACAATGAGCAGTTCTTC. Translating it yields CAWGRDKYNEQFF. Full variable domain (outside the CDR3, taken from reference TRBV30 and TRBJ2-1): SQTIHQWPATLVQPVGSPLSLECTVEGTSNPNLYWYRQAAGRGLQLLFYSVGIGQISSEVPQNLSASRPQDRQFILSSKKLLLSDSGFYLCAWGRDKYNEQFFGPGTRLTVL.

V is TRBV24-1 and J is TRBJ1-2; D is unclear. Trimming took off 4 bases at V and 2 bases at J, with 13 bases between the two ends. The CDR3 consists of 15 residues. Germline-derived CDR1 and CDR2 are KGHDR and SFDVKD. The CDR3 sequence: CATSDPLGGNYGYTF. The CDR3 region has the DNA TGTGCCACCAGTGACCCTCTGGGAGGGAACTATGGCTACACCTTC.

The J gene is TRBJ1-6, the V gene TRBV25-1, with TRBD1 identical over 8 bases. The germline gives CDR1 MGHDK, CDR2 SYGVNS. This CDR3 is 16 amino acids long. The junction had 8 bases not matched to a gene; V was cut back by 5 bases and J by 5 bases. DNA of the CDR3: TGTGCCAGCAGTTCTTTCGGGACAGGCGATAATTCACCCCTCCACTTT. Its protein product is CASSSFGTGDNSPLHF.

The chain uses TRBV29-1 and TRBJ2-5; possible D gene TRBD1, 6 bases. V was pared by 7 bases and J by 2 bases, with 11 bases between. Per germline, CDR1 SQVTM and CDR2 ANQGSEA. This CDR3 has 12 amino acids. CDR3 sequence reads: CSAATGQETQYF. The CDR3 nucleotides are TGCAGCGCTGCGACAGGACAAGAGACCCAGTACTTC.

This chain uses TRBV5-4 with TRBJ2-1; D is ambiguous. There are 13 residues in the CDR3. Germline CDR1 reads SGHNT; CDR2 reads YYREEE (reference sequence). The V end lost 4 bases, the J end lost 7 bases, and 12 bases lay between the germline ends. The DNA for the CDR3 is TGTGCCAGCAGCCCCATCAGCGCGAATGAGCAGTTCTTC. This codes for CASSPISANEQFF.

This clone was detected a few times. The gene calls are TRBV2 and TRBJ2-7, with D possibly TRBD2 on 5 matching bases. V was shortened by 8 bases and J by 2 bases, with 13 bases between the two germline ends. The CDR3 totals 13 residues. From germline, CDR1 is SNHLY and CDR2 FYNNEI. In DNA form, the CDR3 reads TGTGCCAGCGAGTTGGAGAGGGCCTACGAGCAGTACTTC. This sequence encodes CASELERAYEQYF. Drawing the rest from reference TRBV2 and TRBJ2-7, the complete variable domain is EPEVTQTPSHQVTQMGQEVILRCVPISNHLYFYWYRQILGQKVEFLVSFYNNEISEKSEIFDDQFSVERPDGSNFTLKIRSTKLEDSAMYFCASELERAYEQYFGPGTRLTVT.

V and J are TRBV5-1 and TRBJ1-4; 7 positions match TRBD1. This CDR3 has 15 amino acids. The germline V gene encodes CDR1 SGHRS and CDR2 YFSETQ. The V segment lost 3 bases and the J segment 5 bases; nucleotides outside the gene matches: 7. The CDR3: CASSSDGTDNEKLFF. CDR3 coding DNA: TGCGCCAGCAGCTCAGACGGGACAGACAATGAAAAACTGTTTTTT.

CDR3 DNA sequence: TGTGCCAGCAGTACAGGACGGGAGACCCAGTACTTC. Translated: CASSTGRETQYF. This chain uses TRBV2 with TRBJ2-5; TRBD1 might be the D (5 bases). The CDR3 is 12 amino acids. CDR1 is SNHLY, CDR2 FYNNEI, per germline. Trimming left V 5 bases short and J 5 bases short, with 9 bases between.

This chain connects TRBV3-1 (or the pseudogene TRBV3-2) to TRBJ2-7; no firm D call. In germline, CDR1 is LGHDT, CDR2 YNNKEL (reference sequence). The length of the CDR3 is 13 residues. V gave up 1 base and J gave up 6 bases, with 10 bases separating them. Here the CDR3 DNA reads TGTGCCAGCAGCCAAGTTGAGCGTGGCGAGCAGTACTTC. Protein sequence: CASSQVERGEQYF.

CDR3 residues: CASSLISGDTEAFF. CDR3 sequence (DNA): TGTGCCAGCAGTCTCATCTCCGGAGACACTGAAGCTTTCTTT. The chain employs TRBV6-5 and TRBJ1-1, with unresolved D. From germline, CDR1 is MNHEY and CDR2 SVGAGI. Trimming took 5 bases from V and 3 from J, leaving 13 bases between them. CDR3 size: 14 residues.

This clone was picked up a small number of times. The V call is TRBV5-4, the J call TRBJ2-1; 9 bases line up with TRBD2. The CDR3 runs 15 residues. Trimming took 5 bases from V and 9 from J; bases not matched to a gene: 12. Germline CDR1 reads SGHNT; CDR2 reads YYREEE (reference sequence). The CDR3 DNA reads TGTGCCAGCAGTACTGGACTAGCGCCTACCGGTGAGCAGTTCTTC. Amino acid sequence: CASSTGLAPTGEQFF.

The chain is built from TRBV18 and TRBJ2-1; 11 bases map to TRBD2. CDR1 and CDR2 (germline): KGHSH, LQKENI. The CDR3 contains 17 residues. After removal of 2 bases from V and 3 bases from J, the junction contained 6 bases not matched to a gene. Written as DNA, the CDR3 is TGTGCCAGCTCACCAGGACCACTAGCGGGGGACTACAATGAGCAGTTCTTC. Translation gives CASSPGPLAGDYNEQFF.

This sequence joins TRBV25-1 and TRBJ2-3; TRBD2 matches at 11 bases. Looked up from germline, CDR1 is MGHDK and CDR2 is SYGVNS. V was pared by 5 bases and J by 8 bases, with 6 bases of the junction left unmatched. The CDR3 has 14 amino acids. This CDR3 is CASSRGTSGGTQYF. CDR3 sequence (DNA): TGTGCCAGCAGTCGGGGGACTAGCGGCGGTACGCAGTATTTT.

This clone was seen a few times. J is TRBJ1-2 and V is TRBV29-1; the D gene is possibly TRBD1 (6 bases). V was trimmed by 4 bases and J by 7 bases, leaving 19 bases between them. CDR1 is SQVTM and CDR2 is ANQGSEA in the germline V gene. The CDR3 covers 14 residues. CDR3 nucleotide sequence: TGCAGCGTTGCAGGGGTTAAGGTTGGAGGTGGCTACACCTTC. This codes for CSVAGVKVGGGYTF.

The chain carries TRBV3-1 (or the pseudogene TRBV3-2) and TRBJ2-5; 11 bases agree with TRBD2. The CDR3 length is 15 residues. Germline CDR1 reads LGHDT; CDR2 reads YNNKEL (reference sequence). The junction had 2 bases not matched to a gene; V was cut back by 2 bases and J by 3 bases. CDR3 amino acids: CASSQPLAGEETQYF. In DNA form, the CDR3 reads TGTGCCAGCAGCCAACCACTAGCGGGAGAAGAGACCCAGTACTTC.

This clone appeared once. CDR3 sequence (DNA): TGTGCCTGGAGTACTGGACAGGGACGAACTGAAGCTTTCTTT. It translates to CAWSTGQGRTEAFF. J is TRBJ1-1 and V is TRBV30; 8 nucleotides agree with TRBD1. Germline assignment: CDR1 GTSNPN and CDR2 SVGIG (reference sequence). The CDR3 totals 14 residues. V lost 2 bases and J lost 5; bases outside the gene matches: 7.